A selection of T cell receptor beta chains follows, all from one sample in a study of T-cell reconstitution after alpha-beta-depleted transplantation in children. TCRdb re-analysed the PCR reads in MiXCR, keeping a single row per CDR3 protein. The sample shows fewer than 550,000 distinct CDR3 sequences, 8% to 11% of them seen only once. The starting material was PBMCs, obtained before TCRalphabeta/CD19-depleted stem cell transplant. The receptors were gathered from a child aged 2 to 10 with inherited bone marrow failure, due to receive a stem cell transplant. CDR3s include the opening cysteine and the closing phenylalanine or tryptophan. The order of the fields is D gene, J gene, V gene, clone size, CDR3 protein, CDR3 DNA. The D gene is left open where the match is weak. Only part of the rows carry a size: once, few, many, or a class if the clone is expanded.

d_call: TRBD1
j_call: TRBJ2-2
v_call: TRBV6-5
clone_size: many
cdr3_aa: CASRWDRHTGELFF
cdr3_nt: TGTGCCAGCCGTTGGGACAGACACACCGGGGAGCTGTTTTTT

d_call: -
j_call: TRBJ2-1
v_call: TRBV24-1
clone_size: few
cdr3_aa: CATRGAGSSNEQFF
cdr3_nt: TGTGCCACCAGAGGGGCAGGTTCTTCAAATGAGCAGTTCTTC

d_call: -
j_call: TRBJ1-4
v_call: TRBV20-1
clone_size: many
cdr3_aa: CSASLGTSNEKLFF
cdr3_nt: TGCAGTGCTAGCCTTGGGACCAGTAATGAAAAACTGTTTTTT

d_call: TRBD2
j_call: TRBJ2-1
v_call: TRBV30
clone_size: few
cdr3_aa: CAWSVTSGRDEQFF
cdr3_nt: TGTGCCTGGAGTGTGACTAGCGGAAGGGATGAGCAGTTCTTC

d_call: TRBD2
j_call: TRBJ2-5
v_call: TRBV11-2
clone_size: -
cdr3_aa: CASSTSRTRSLETQYF
cdr3_nt: TGTGCCAGCAGCACCTCGAGGACTAGGTCGTTGGAGACCCAGTACTTC

d_call: -
j_call: TRBJ1-1
v_call: TRBV30
clone_size: few
cdr3_aa: CAWSVPPGWNTEAFF
cdr3_nt: TGTGCCTGGAGTGTACCCCCAGGGTGGAACACTGAAGCTTTCTTT

d_call: -
j_call: TRBJ2-1
v_call: TRBV5-1
clone_size: many
cdr3_aa: CASSRGLGSDEQFF
cdr3_nt: TGCGCCAGCAGCCGGGGGCTAGGATCCGATGAGCAGTTCTTC

d_call: -
j_call: TRBJ2-2
v_call: TRBV5-1
clone_size: many
cdr3_aa: CASSPEGRTGELFF
cdr3_nt: TGCGCCAGCAGCCCGGAGGGTAGGACCGGGGAGCTGTTTTTT

d_call: -
j_call: TRBJ2-7
v_call: TRBV18
clone_size: many
cdr3_aa: CASSRAVSSYEQYF
cdr3_nt: TGTGCCAGCTCACGGGCCGTAAGCTCCTACGAGCAGTACTTC

d_call: -
j_call: TRBJ2-1
v_call: TRBV3-1
clone_size: -
cdr3_aa: CASSHLGQDNEQFF
cdr3_nt: TGTGCCAGCAGCCACCTCGGACAAGACAATGAGCAGTTCTTC

d_call: TRBD1
j_call: TRBJ2-7
v_call: TRBV5-1
clone_size: many
cdr3_aa: CASSLPRDRNTYEQYF
cdr3_nt: TGCGCCAGCAGCTTGCCCCGGGACAGGAACACCTACGAGCAGTACTTC

d_call: TRBD2
j_call: TRBJ2-1
v_call: TRBV5-1
clone_size: many
cdr3_aa: CASAPPGGPRNEQFF
cdr3_nt: TGCGCCAGCGCCCCCCCGGGAGGGCCTCGGAATGAGCAGTTCTTC

d_call: TRBD2
j_call: TRBJ2-3
v_call: TRBV27
clone_size: many
cdr3_aa: CASSLTLAGGADTQYF
cdr3_nt: TGTGCCAGCAGTTTAACACTAGCGGGAGGCGCAGATACGCAGTATTTT

d_call: -
j_call: TRBJ1-1
v_call: TRBV20-1
clone_size: few
cdr3_aa: CSARWPFGTEAFF
cdr3_nt: TGCAGTGCTAGATGGCCCTTTGGCACTGAAGCTTTCTTT

d_call: TRBD2
j_call: TRBJ2-1
v_call: TRBV6-2/TRBV6-3
clone_size: few
cdr3_aa: CASSYSSLAGAREPYNEQFF
cdr3_nt: TGTGCCAGCAGTTACTCTTCCCTAGCGGGGGCGAGAGAACCCTACAATGAGCAGTTCTTC

d_call: -
j_call: TRBJ2-7
v_call: TRBV25-1
clone_size: many
cdr3_aa: CASSVFNEQYF
cdr3_nt: TGTGCCAGCAGTGTGTTCAACGAGCAGTACTTC

d_call: -
j_call: TRBJ2-5
v_call: TRBV7-9
clone_size: -
cdr3_aa: CATEDLPKETQYF
cdr3_nt: TGTGCCACCGAAGACCTGCCAAAAGAGACCCAGTACTTC

d_call: TRBD2
j_call: TRBJ2-3
v_call: TRBV30
clone_size: many
cdr3_aa: CAWGERGWDGTQYF
cdr3_nt: TGTGCCTGGGGGGAGCGGGGTTGGGACGGTACGCAGTATTTT